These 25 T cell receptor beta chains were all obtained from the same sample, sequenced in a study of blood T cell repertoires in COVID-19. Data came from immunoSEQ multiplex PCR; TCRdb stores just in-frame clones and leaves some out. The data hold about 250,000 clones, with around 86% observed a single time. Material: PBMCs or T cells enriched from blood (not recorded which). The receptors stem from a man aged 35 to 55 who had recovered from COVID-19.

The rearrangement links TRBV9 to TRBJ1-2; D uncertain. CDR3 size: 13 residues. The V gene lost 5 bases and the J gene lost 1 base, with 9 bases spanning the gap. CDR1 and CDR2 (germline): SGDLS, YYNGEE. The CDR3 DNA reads TGTGCCAGCAGTGCATTCGGTAACTATGGCTACACCTTC. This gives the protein CASSAFGNYGYTF.

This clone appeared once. The CDR3 loop is CAWSVGGTDTQYF. The CDR3 DNA reads as TGTGCCTGGAGTGTAGGGGGCACAGATACGCAGTATTTT. V gene TRBV30 combines with J gene TRBJ2-3; possible D gene TRBD1, 5 bases. Germline CDR1 reads GTSNPN; CDR2 reads SVGIG (reference sequence). The CDR3 consists of 13 residues. V dropped 0 bases and J dropped 1 base, with 5 bases sitting between them.

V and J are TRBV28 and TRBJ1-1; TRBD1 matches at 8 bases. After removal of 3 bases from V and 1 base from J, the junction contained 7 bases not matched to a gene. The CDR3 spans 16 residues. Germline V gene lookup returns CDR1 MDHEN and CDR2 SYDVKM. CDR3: CASSFAGGQTNTEAFF. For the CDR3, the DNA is TGTGCCAGCAGTTTTGCAGGGGGCCAAACGAACACTGAAGCTTTCTTT.

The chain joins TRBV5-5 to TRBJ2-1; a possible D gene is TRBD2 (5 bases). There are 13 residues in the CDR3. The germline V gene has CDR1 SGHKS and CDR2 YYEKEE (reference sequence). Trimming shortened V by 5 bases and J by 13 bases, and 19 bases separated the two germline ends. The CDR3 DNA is TGTGCCAGCAGGTTCCCCGGGATCGGGTCCCAGTTCTTC. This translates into CASRFPGIGSQFF.

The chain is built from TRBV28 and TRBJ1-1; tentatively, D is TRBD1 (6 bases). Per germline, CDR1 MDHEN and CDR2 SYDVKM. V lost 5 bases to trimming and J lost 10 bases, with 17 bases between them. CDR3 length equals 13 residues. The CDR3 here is CASSTMDSFGAFF. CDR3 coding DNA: TGTGCCAGCAGTACCATGGACAGTTTCGGAGCTTTCTTT.

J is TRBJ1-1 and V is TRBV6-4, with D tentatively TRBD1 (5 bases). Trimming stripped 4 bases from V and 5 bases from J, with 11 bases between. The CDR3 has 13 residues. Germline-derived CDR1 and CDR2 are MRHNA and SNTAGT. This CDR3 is CASSVGGGTEAFF. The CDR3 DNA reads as TGTGCCAGCAGTGTCGGGGGTGGGACTGAAGCTTTCTTT.

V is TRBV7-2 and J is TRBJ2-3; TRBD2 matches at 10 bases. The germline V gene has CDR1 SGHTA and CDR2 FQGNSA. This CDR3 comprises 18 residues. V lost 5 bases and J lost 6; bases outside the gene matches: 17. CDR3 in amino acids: CASSLQIGGAGGPDTQYF. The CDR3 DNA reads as TGTGCCAGCAGCCTACAAATAGGAGGAGCGGGGGGGCCGGATACGCAGTATTTT.

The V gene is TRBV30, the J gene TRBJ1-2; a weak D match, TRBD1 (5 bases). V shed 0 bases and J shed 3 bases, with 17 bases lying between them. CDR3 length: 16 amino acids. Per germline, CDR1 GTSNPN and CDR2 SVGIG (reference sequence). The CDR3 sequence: CAWSVPRGRLDYGYTF. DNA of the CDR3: TGTGCCTGGAGTGTTCCAAGGGGTAGGTTGGACTATGGCTACACCTTC.

As DNA, the CDR3 is TGTGCCACCACCCGGGACAGGGGAAGCTACGAGCAGTACTTC. Its translation is CATTRDRGSYEQYF. The V gene is TRBV15, the J gene TRBJ2-7, with 10 bases that match TRBD1. V was clipped by 7 bases and J by 3 bases; unmatched bases: 6. The CDR3 is 14 amino acids. Germline V CDR1 and CDR2: LNHNV, YYDKDF (reference sequence).

The CDR3 spells CASSARMTDEAFF. In DNA, the CDR3 is TGCGCCAGCAGCGCCAGAATGACAGATGAAGCTTTCTTT. This chain connects TRBV5-1 to TRBJ1-1, with D possibly matching TRBD1 (5 bases). Trimming left V 4 bases short and J 7 bases short, with 14 bases between. CDR3 size: 13 residues. CDR1 is SGHRS and CDR2 is YFSETQ in the germline V gene. Full variable domain (rest looked up from reference TRBV5-1 and TRBJ1-1): KAGVTQTPRYLIKTRGQQVTLSCSPISGHRSVSWYQQTPGQGLQFLFEYFSETQRNKGNFPGRFSGRQFSNSRSEMNVSTLELGDSALYLCASSARMTDEAFFGQGTRLTVV.

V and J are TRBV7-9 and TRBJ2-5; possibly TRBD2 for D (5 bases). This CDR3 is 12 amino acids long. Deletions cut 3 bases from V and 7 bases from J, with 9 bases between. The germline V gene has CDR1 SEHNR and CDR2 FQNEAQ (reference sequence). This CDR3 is CASSLREVTQYF. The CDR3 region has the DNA TGTGCCAGCAGCTTGAGGGAAGTGACCCAGTACTTC.

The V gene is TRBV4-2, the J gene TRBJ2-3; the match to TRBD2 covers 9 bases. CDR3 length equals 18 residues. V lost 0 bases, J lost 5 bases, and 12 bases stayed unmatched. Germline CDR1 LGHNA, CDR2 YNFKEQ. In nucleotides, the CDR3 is TGTGCCAGCAGCCAAGATGGGATGGCGGGGGGGCGTGGAGATACGCAGTATTTT. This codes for CASSQDGMAGGRGDTQYF.

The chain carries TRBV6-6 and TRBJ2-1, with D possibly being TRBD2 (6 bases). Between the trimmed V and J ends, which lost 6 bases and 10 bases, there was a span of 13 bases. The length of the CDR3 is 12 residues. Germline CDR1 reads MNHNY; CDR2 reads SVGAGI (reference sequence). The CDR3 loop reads CASSRGVGEQFF. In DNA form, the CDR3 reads TGTGCCAGCAGCCGCGGGGTTGGGGAGCAGTTCTTC.

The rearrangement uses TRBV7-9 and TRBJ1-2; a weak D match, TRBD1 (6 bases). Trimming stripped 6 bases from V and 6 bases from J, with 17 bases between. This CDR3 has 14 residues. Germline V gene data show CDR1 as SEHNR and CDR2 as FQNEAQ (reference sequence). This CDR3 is CASRSGEGGDGYTF. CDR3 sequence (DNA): TGTGCCAGCAGGTCAGGGGAAGGAGGTGATGGCTACACCTTC.

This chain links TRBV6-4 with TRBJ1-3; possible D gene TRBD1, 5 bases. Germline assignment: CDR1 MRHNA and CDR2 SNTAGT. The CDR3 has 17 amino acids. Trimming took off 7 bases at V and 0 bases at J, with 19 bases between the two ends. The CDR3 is CASKQGTRGYSGNTIYF. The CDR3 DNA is TGTGCCAGCAAGCAGGGAACGAGAGGCTACTCTGGAAACACCATATATTTT.

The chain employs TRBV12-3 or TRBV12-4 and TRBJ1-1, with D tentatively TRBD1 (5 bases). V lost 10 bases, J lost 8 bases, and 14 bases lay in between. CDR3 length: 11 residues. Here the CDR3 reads CATQGYSEAFF. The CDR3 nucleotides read TGTGCCACCCAGGGTTATTCGGAAGCTTTCTTT.

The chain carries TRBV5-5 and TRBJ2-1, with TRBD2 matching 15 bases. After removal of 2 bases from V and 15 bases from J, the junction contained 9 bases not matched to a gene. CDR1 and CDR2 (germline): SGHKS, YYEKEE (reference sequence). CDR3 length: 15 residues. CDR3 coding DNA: TGTGCCAGCAGCTTAGGGACTAGCGGGGGGTACCCACGGTTCTTC. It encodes CASSLGTSGGYPRFF. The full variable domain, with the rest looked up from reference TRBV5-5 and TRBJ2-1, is DAGVTQSPTHLIKTRGQQVTLRCSPISGHKSVSWYQQVLGQGPQFIFQYYEKEERGRGNFPDRFSARQFPNYSSELNVNALLLGDSALYLCASSLGTSGGYPRFFGPGTRLTVL.

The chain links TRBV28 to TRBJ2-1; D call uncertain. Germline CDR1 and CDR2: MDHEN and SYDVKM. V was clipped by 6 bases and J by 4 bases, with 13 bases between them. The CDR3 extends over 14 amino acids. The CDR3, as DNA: TGTGCCAGCAGCGCTACCTCTTGGTACAATGAGCAGTTCTTC. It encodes CASSATSWYNEQFF.

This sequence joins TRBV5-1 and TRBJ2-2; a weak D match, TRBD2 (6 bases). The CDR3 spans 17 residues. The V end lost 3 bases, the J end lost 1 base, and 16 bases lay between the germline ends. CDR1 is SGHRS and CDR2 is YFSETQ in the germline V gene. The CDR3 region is CASSSTPLAQNTGELFF. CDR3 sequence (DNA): TGCGCCAGCAGCTCTACCCCACTAGCCCAGAACACCGGGGAGCTGTTTTTT.

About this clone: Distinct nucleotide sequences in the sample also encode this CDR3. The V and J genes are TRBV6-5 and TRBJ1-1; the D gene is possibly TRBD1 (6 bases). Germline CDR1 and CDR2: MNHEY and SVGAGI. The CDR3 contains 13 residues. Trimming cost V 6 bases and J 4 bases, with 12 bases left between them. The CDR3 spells CASSQQGPTEAFF. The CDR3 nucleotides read TGTGCCAGCAGCCAACAGGGTCCCACTGAAGCTTTCTTT.

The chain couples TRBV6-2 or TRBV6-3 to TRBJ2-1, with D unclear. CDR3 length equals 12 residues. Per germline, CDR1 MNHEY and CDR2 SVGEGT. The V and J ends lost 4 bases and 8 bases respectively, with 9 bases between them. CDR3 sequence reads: CASSSTVDEQFF. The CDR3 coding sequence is TGTGCCAGCAGTTCCACGGTCGATGAGCAGTTCTTC.

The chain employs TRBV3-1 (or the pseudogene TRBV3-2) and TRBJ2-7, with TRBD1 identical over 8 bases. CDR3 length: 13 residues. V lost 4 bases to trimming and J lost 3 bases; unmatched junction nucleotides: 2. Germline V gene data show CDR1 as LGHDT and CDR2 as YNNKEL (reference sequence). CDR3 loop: CASSPGTGYEQYF. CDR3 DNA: TGTGCCAGCAGCCCCGGGACAGGCTACGAGCAGTACTTC.

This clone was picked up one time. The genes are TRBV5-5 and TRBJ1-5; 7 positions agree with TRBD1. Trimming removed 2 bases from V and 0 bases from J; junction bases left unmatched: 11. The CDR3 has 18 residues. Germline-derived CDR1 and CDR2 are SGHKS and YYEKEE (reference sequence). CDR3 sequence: CASSLDSGTVYSNQPQHF. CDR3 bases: TGTGCCAGCAGCTTAGACTCCGGGACAGTCTATAGCAATCAGCCCCAGCATTTT.

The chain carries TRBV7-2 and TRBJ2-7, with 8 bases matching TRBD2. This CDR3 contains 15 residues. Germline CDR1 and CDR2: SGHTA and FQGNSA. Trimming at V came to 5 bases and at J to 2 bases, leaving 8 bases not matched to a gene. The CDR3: CASSSLIAGPYEQYF. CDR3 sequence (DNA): TGTGCCAGCAGCAGCTTAATAGCGGGGCCCTACGAGCAGTACTTC.

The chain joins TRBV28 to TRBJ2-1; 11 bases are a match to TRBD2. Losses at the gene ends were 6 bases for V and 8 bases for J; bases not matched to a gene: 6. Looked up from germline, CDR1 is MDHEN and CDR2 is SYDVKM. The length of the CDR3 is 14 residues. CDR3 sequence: CASRLSGRADEQFF. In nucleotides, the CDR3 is TGTGCCAGCAGACTTAGCGGGAGGGCAGATGAGCAGTTCTTC.